This TCR beta chain was found in a study of blood T cell repertoires in COVID-19. The wider study: Whether acute or convalescent, the COVID-19 samples came from the United States, Italy and Spain. PBMCs, B-cell-depleted T cells, or T cells were the source of the cDNA or gDNA that made up the material.

Some clones are missing from TCRdb's copy, which holds only in-frame ones; the method was immunoSEQ multiplex PCR. The top ten hold around 19% of the sample, which has nearly 200,000 clones, roughly 80% seen once. From germline, CDR1 is SEHNR and CDR2 FQNEAQ (reference sequence). The CDR3 spans 16 residues. The trim removed 5 bases at V and 0 bases at J, leaving 7 bases unmatched. The sequenced sample consisted of peripheral blood. The chain has TRBV7-9 and TRBJ1-3; 7 nucleotides line up with TRBD1. This receptor was identified in a human donor in a cohort sampled during active COVID-19. CDR3 nucleotide sequence: TGTGCCAGCAGCCTGGGCAGGGGGAACTCTGGAAACACCATATATTTT. It codes for CASSLGRGNSGNTIYF. Together with reference TRBV7-9 and TRBJ1-3, the CDR3 gives the full variable domain: DTGVSQNPRHKITKRGQNVTFRCDPISEHNRLYWYRQTLGQGPEFLTYFQNEAQLEKSRLLSDRFSAERPKGSFSTLEIQRTEQGDSAMYLCASSLGRGNSGNTIYFGEGSWLTVV.